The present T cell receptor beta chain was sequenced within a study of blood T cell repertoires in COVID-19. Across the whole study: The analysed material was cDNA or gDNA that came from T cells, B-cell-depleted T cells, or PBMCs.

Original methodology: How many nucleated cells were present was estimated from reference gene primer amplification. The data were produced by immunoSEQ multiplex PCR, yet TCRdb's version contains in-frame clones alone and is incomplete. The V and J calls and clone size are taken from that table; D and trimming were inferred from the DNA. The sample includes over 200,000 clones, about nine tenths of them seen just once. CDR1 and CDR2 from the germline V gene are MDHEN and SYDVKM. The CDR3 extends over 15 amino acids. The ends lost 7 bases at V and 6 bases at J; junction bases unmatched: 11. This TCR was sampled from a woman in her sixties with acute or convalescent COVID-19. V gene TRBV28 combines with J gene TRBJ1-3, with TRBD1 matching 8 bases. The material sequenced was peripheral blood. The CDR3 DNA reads TGTGCCAGCACCACGACAGGGGCTGGAGAAAACACCATATATTTT. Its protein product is CASTTTGAGENTIYF.